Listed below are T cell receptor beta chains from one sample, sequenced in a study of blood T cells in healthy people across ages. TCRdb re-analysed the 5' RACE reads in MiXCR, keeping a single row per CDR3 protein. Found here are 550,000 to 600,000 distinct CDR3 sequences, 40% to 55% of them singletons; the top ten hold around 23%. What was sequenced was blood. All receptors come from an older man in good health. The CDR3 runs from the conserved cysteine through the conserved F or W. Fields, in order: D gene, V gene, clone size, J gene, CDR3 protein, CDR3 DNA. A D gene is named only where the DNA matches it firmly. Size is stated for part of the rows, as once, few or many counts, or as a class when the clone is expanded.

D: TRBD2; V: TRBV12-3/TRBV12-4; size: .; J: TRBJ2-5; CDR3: CASRGLAGTQYF; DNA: TGTGCCAGCAGGGGACTAGCGGGGACCCAGTACTTC
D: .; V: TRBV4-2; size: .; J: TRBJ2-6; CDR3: CASSQETGLSGANVLTF; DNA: TGTGCCAGCAGCCAAGAAACAGGTCTTTCTGGGGCCAACGTCCTGACTTTC
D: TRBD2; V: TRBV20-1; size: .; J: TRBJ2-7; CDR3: CSASRGSGSSREQYF; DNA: TGCAGTGCCTCGCGGGGAAGCGGGAGTTCTAGGGAGCAGTACTTC
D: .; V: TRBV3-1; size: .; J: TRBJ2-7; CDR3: CASSQDSGPLLEQYF; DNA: TGTGCCAGCAGCCAAGATTCAGGACCCCTACTCGAGCAGTACTTC
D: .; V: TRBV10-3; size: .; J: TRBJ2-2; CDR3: CAISEPHRSGGRRELFF; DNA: TGTGCCATCAGTGAGCCACACAGATCGGGGGGCCGGAGGGAGCTGTTTTTT
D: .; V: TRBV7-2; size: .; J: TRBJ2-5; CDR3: CASSLALAPQETQYF; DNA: TGTGCCAGCAGCTTAGCATTAGCCCCCCAAGAGACCCAGTACTTC
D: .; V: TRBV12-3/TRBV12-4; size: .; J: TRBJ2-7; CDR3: CASSGPPFYEQYF; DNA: TGTGCCAGCAGTGGCCCCCCGTTCTACGAGCAGTACTTC
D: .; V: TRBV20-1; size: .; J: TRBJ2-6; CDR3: CSARDGASGANVLTF; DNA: TGCAGTGCTAGAGATGGGGCATCTGGGGCCAACGTCCTGACTTTC
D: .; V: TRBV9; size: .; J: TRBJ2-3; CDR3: CASSVARSDTQYF; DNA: TGTGCCAGCAGCGTAGCAAGGTCAGATACGCAGTATTTT
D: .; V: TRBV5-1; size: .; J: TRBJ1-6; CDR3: CASSLIGGQGNSPLHF; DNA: TGCGCCAGCAGCTTGATAGGTGGGCAGGGGAATTCACCCCTCCACTTT
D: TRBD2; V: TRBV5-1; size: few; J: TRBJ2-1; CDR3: CASSLQRLAGAYNEQFF; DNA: TGCGCCAGCAGCTTGCAAAGACTAGCGGGTGCCTACAATGAGCAGTTCTTC
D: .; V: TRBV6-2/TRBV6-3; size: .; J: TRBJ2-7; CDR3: CASSWLVGLQNPNEQYF; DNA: TGTGCCAGCAGTTGGTTGGTGGGTCTGCAGAATCCCAACGAGCAGTACTTC
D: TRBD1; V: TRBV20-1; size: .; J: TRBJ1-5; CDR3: CSVLTGVRGQPQHF; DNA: TGCAGTGTACTGACAGGGGTAAGAGGACAGCCCCAGCATTTT
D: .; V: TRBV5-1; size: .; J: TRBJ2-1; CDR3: CASSSVSASLSYNEQFF; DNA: TGCGCCAGCAGCTCCGTGTCGGCTTCCTTATCCTACAATGAGCAGTTCTTC
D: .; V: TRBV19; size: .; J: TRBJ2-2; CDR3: CASSIGGLSRTGELFF; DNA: TGTGCCAGTAGTATCGGAGGGTTGTCGCGAACCGGGGAGCTGTTTTTT
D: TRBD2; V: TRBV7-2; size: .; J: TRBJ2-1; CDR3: CASSSASGTSGSYEQFF; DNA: TGTGCCAGCAGCTCCGCCTCCGGGACTAGCGGGAGTTATGAGCAGTTCTTC
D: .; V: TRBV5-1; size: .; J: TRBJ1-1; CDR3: CASSLGQQTNTEAFF; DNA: TGCGCCAGCAGCTTGGGGCAACAAACCAACACTGAAGCTTTCTTT
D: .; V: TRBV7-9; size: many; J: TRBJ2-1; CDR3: CASSFSIDRVVKGPYNEQFF; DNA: TGTGCCAGCAGCTTTAGTATTGACCGGGTAGTCAAGGGACCATACAATGAGCAGTTCTTC
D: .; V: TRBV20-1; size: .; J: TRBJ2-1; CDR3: CSLGPGLSYNEQFF; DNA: TGCAGTCTCGGACCGGGACTCTCCTACAATGAGCAGTTCTTC
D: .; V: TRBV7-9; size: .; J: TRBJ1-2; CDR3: CASSPGRDYGYTF; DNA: TGTGCCAGCAGCCCCGGGAGGGACTATGGCTACACCTTC
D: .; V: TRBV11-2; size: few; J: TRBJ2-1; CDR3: CASSLGLGENEQFF; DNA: TGTGCCAGCAGCTTAGGTCTAGGTGAAAATGAGCAGTTCTTC
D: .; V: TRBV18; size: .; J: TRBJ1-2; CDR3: CASSPGTVPFYGYTF; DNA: TGTGCCAGCTCACCCGGAACAGTTCCCTTCTATGGCTACACCTTC
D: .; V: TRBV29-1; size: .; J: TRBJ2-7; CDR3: CSVESGSHNEQYF; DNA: TGCAGCGTTGAGAGCGGAAGTCACAATGAGCAGTACTTC
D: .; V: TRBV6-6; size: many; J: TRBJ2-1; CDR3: CASSPTSREQFF; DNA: TGTGCCAGCAGCCCGACTAGTCGTGAGCAGTTCTTC
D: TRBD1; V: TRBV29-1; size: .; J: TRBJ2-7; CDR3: CSAYSGTGTYNEQYF; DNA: TGCAGCGCCTACTCCGGGACAGGGACCTACAATGAGCAGTACTTC
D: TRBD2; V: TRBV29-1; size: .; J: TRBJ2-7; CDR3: CSVGIAGGFEQYF; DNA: TGCAGCGTTGGAATAGCGGGAGGGTTCGAGCAGTACTTC
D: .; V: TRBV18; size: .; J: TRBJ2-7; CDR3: CASSPTEGVYEQYF; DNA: TGTGCCAGCTCACCCACCGAGGGGGTTTACGAGCAGTACTTC